This T cell receptor (beta chain) was recovered during a study of blood T cell repertoires in COVID-19. How the authors handled the data: Reference gene primers were amplified, and this amplification served to estimate nucleated cell counts. Using immunoSEQ multiplex PCR, the repertoire was profiled, and TCRdb retains in-frame clones only, with some absent. The D gene and trimming were derived from the DNA, and the V and J assignments and clone size from that table. The sample contains hundreds of thousands of clones, about 88% of which appear only once. The CDR3 sequence is 15 residues long. Germline V gene lookup returns CDR1 MGHDK and CDR2 SYGVNS. The V end lost 5 bases, the J end lost 9 bases, and 20 bases lay between the germline ends.

The sequencing input was peripheral blood. The chain carries TRBV25-1 and TRBJ2-4; possibly TRBD2 for D (5 bases). The receptor comes from a man between 65 and 79 years old with acute or convalescent COVID-19. CDR3 loop: CASSPRTGSDGIQYF. Here the CDR3 DNA reads TGTGCCAGCAGTCCTAGGACTGGGTCTGACGGCATTCAGTACTTC.